This TCR beta chain was sequenced during a study of CD8 T cells in Susac syndrome. The authors reverse transcribed about 0.45 to 1 ug RNA with random hexamers. TCRdb re-derived calls from the immunoSEQ multiplex PCR reads in MiXCR, one entry per CDR3 protein. The table records approximately 110,000 distinct CDR3 sequences, 85% to 95% of them present only once. Germline V gives CDR1 MGHRA, CDR2 YSYEKL. The CDR3 sequence is 13 residues long. The V gene lost 4 bases and the J gene lost 0 bases, with 4 bases spanning the gap. V and J are TRBV4-1 and TRBJ2-4; unclear D gene. The clonotype originates from a human donor with multiple sclerosis. The sequencing sample was made of CD8+ T cells from PBMCs. CDR3 in amino acids: CASSRVAKNIQYF. CDR3 DNA sequence: TGCGCCAGCAGCCGAGTAGCCAAAAACATTCAGTACTTC.